This T cell receptor (beta chain) was documented in a study of neurological immune-mediated disorders. TCRdb re-called the 5' RACE reads with MiXCR, one entry per CDR3 protein. The table lists under 80,000 distinct CDR3 sequences, less than 4% of them singletons. The sample holds many counts of this clonotype. The CDR3 runs to 13 residues. Germline CDR1 and CDR2: ENHRY and SYGVKD. Trimming removed 10 bases at V and 2 bases at J, with 14 bases between. The gene calls are TRBV10-3 and TRBJ1-1, with D tentatively TRBD1 (6 bases). The receptor comes from a man younger than 45 with multiple sclerosis. Sequencing used PBMCs. The CDR3 loop reads CATRRQENTEAFF. CDR3 bases: TGTGCCACCCGAAGACAGGAAAACACTGAAGCTTTCTTT.